Listed below are T cell receptor beta chains from one sample, sequenced in a study of cytomegalovirus exposure and HLA in healthy donors. The data were produced by immunoSEQ multiplex PCR, yet TCRdb's version contains in-frame clones alone and is incomplete. The sample lists roughly 100,000 clones; approximately 79% were seen once. Sequenced input: PBMCs. The receptors here all came from a man between 25 and 39 years old in good health and CMV-seropositive. The CDR3 runs from the conserved cysteine through the conserved F or W. Some rows have no size entry. The others give once, few or many, or a class for an expanded clone.

cdr3_aa,j_call,v_call,clone_size
CAWREGVSYNEQFF,TRBJ2-1,TRBV30,-
CASRGSNSLLHF,TRBJ1-6,TRBV2,few
CASSPPMNTEAFF,TRBJ1-1,TRBV9,-
CASSLAGTGELFF,TRBJ2-2,TRBV5-4,-
CASSLSGGAFETQYF,TRBJ2-5,TRBV6-5,-
CASSLATKGEQFF,TRBJ2-1,TRBV5-4,-
CASSLLGAGSAKNIQYF,TRBJ2-4,TRBV5-1,few
CASGLPRGASNTGELFF,TRBJ2-2,TRBV12-5,-
CASSPGLAGVYEQYF,TRBJ2-7,TRBV4-2,-
CASSAGTGGLQPQHF,TRBJ1-5,TRBV27,-
CASGLFPSTSGVSYNEQFF,TRBJ2-1,TRBV12-5,-
CASSQGRNTGELFF,TRBJ2-2,TRBV14,few
CASSPVRNEKLFF,TRBJ1-4,TRBV27,-
CASSPRTGRGNSPLHF,TRBJ1-6,TRBV9,-
CASSVGGTGRDEQYF,TRBJ2-7,TRBV9,-
CASSFSGNPAYEQYF,TRBJ2-7,TRBV5-5,-
CVAGRGYNEQFF,TRBJ2-1,TRBV6-1,-